Given below is one T cell receptor (beta chain) in context. Its antigen is undetermined. CDR3 size: 13 residues. The germline V and J ends were trimmed by 4 bases and 5 bases, with 9 bases remaining between them. The germline V gene encodes CDR1 SGHRS and CDR2 YFSETQ. The PCR was carried out with 60 Vbeta primers and 13 Jbeta primers. TCRdb keeps only in-frame clones here, not all; method: immunoSEQ multiplex PCR. The sample gives 65,000 to 75,000 clones, under 85% of which show up once; 11% is in the top ten. These data are taken from a study of cytomegalovirus exposure and HLA in healthy donors. Findings and limits, study-wide: A list of 150 to 200 TCR beta chains associated with cytomegalovirus was given. Among immune exposure information, only CMV serostatus was available. A later analysis revealed that TCR association rates differed between HLA loci, peaking at DRB1 and bottoming out at HLA-C.

This sequence joins TRBV5-1 and TRBJ1-4; D unresolved. Sequencing was performed on PBMCs. The source of this sequence is an older woman in good health and CMV-seropositive. CDR3 region: CASSEGRNEKLFF. The CDR3 nucleotides are TGCGCCAGCAGCGAGGGTCGAAATGAAAAACTGTTTTTT.